These T cell receptor beta chains were read from a single sample in a study of blood T cell repertoires in COVID-19. Data came from immunoSEQ multiplex PCR; TCRdb stores just in-frame clones and leaves some out. The sample yields about 420,000 clones, about 90% seen once. Sequencing was carried out using peripheral blood. The origin of the receptors is a young man with COVID-19, enrolled during active disease. Each CDR3 is given with its conserved first and last residue. Where a row states a size, it is once, few, many or the class of an expanded clone; other rows omit it.

clone_size	v_call	j_call	cdr3_aa
.	TRBV13	TRBJ1-6	CASSADRGDNSPLHF
.	TRBV11-3	TRBJ2-2	CASSLDGVKTGELFF
.	TRBV7-8	TRBJ2-3	CASSWLLGGDTQYF
.	TRBV5-5	TRBJ2-7	CASSLTSSYEQYF
.	TRBV5-1	TRBJ1-1	CATRQGGTMNTEAFF
.	TRBV6-6	TRBJ2-1	CASSYDRTYYNEQFF
.	TRBV30	TRBJ1-1	CAWSVLSGSTEAFF
.	TRBV18	TRBJ2-1	CASSPQGGGGNEQFF
.	TRBV10-3	TRBJ2-3	CASRTGSSTDTQYF
.	TRBV9	TRBJ1-5	CASSAGHEGNQPQHF
.	TRBV10-2	TRBJ2-1	CASSEAGSEQFF
.	TRBV9	TRBJ2-1	CASSVALADNEQFF
.	TRBV20-1	TRBJ2-1	CSAAQGYEQFF
.	TRBV4-2	TRBJ2-3	CASSQERRETQYF
few	TRBV24-1	TRBJ2-2	CATSPSGSTGELFF
few	TRBV6-6	TRBJ1-5	CASSRGGQPQHF
.	TRBV30	TRBJ2-1	CAWTLAGREQFF
few	TRBV7-9	TRBJ2-1	CASSPAGGGLARNEQFF
.	TRBV6-1	TRBJ2-7	CASSEGPTGYEQYF
.	TRBV2	TRBJ2-2	CASSDILAGGMNTGELFF
.	TRBV2	TRBJ1-5	CATSSTGGHQPQHF
once	TRBV13	TRBJ2-7	CASGKNAYEQYF
.	TRBV5-1	TRBJ2-7	CASSRDTGYEQYF
.	TRBV4-1	TRBJ2-7	CASSPSDRTEQYF